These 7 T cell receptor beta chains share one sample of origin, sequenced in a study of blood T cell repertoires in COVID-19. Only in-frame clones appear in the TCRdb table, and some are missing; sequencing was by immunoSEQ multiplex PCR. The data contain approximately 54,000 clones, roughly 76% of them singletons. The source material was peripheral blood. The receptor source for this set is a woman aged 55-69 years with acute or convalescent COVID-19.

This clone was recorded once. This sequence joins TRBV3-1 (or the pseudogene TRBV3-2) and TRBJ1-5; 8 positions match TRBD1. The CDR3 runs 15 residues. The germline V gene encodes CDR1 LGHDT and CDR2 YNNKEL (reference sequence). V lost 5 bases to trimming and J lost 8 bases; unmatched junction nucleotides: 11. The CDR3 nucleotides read TGTGCCAGCAGCTCAGGGGGCGCCGGTTCGGAGCCCCAGCATTTT. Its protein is CASSSGGAGSEPQHF.

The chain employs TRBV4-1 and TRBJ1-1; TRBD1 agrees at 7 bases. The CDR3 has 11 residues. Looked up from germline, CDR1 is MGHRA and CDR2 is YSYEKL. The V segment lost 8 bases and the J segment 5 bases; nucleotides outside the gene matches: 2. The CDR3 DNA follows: TGCGCCAGCCACAGGGGAACTGAAGCTTTCTTT. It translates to CASHRGTEAFF.

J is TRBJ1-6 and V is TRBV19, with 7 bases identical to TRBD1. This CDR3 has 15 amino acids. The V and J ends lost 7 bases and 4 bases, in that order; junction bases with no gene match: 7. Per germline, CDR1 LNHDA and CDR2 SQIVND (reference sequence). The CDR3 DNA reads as TGTGCCAGTACCAAACAGGGGACTTATAATTCACCCCTCCACTTT. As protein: CASTKQGTYNSPLHF.

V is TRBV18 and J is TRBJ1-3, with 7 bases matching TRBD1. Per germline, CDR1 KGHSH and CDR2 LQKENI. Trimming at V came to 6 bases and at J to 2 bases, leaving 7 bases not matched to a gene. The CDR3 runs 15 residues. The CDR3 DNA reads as TGTGCCAGCTCTCTCTCTCAGGGGGCTGGAAACACCATATATTTT. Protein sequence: CASSLSQGAGNTIYF.

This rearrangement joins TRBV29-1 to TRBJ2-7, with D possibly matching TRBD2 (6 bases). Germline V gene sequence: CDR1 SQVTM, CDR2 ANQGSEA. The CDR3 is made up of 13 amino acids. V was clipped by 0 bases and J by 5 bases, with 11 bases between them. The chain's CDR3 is CSVEEELANEQYF. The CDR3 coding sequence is TGCAGCGTTGAAGAGGAGCTAGCGAACGAGCAGTACTTC.

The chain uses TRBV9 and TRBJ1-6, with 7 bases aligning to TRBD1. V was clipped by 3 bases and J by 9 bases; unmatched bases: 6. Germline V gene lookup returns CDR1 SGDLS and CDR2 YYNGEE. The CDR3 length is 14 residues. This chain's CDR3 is CASSDRQGGSPLHF. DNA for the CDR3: TGTGCCAGCAGCGACCGACAGGGCGGTTCACCCCTCCACTTT. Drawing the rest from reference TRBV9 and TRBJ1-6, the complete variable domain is DSGVTQTPKHLITATGQRVTLRCSPRSGDLSVYWYQQSLDQGLQFLIQYYNGEERAKGNILERFSAQQFPDLHSELNLSSLELGDSALYFCASSDRQGGSPLHFGNGTRLTVT.

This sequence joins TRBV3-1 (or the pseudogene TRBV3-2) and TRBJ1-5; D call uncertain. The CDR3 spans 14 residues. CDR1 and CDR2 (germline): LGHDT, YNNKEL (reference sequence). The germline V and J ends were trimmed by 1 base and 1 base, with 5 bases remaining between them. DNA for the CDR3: TGTGCCAGCAGCCAAGTAGTCAGCAATCAGCCCCAGCATTTT. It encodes CASSQVVSNQPQHF.